These T cell receptor beta chains were read from a single sample in a study of T-cell reconstitution after alpha-beta-depleted transplantation in children. TCRdb reanalysed the PCR reads using MiXCR and keeps one entry per CDR3 protein. This sample has some 640,000 distinct CDR3 sequences, with 16% found just once. This material consisted of PBMCs from the stem cell graft donor, taken from the stem cell graft. These receptors were collected from a human donor who donated a stem cell graft to a child with acute myeloid leukemia. CDR3s include the opening cysteine and the closing phenylalanine or tryptophan. D genes are given only for firm matches. Some rows mark clone size as missing; the rest say once, few, many or name a class of expanded clone.

j_gene: TRBJ1-1; v_gene: TRBV10-3; d_gene: TRBD1; abundance: few; CDR3aa: CAISNVQGMNTEAFF; CDR3nt: TGTGCCATCTCTAACGTACAGGGGATGAACACTGAAGCTTTCTTT
j_gene: TRBJ1-2; v_gene: TRBV6-1; d_gene: .; abundance: many; CDR3aa: CASSGLSTDGYTF; CDR3nt: TGTGCCAGCAGTGGCCTTTCAACTGATGGCTACACCTTC
j_gene: TRBJ2-1; v_gene: TRBV11-2; d_gene: .; abundance: .; CDR3aa: CASSSYLFTGEVPYNEQFF; CDR3nt: TGTGCCAGCAGCTCTTACCTTTTCACAGGGGAGGTGCCTTACAATGAGCAGTTCTTC
j_gene: TRBJ2-1; v_gene: TRBV10-2; d_gene: TRBD2; abundance: .; CDR3aa: CASRGLADEQFF; CDR3nt: TGCGCCAGCCGGGGACTAGCCGATGAGCAGTTCTTC
j_gene: TRBJ1-2; v_gene: TRBV7-7; d_gene: .; abundance: once; CDR3aa: CASSLEPNQERRDANGYTF; CDR3nt: TGTGCCAGCAGCTTAGAACCAAACCAGGAAAGGCGAGACGCGAATGGCTACACCTTC
j_gene: TRBJ1-4; v_gene: TRBV20-1; d_gene: TRBD1; abundance: many; CDR3aa: CSATGQGMVIREKLFF; CDR3nt: TGCAGTGCTACCGGACAGGGGATGGTAATACGTGAAAAACTGTTTTTT
j_gene: TRBJ2-2; v_gene: TRBV20-1; d_gene: .; abundance: few; CDR3aa: CSARSGQGGTGELFF; CDR3nt: TGCAGTGCTAGATCCGGACAGGGAGGGACCGGGGAGCTGTTTTTT
j_gene: TRBJ2-7; v_gene: TRBV28; d_gene: .; abundance: .; CDR3aa: CAMGPGPESYEQYF; CDR3nt: TGTGCCATGGGCCCTGGGCCGGAATCCTACGAGCAGTACTTC
j_gene: TRBJ1-6; v_gene: TRBV20-1; d_gene: .; abundance: few; CDR3aa: CSARVSDNSPLHF; CDR3nt: TGCAGTGCTAGGGTTAGTGATAATTCACCCCTCCACTTT
j_gene: TRBJ2-6; v_gene: TRBV27; d_gene: .; abundance: once; CDR3aa: CASSYSSSGANVLTF; CDR3nt: TGTGCCAGCAGTTATTCTTCCTCTGGGGCCAACGTCCTGACTTTC
j_gene: TRBJ2-3; v_gene: TRBV4-3; d_gene: .; abundance: .; CDR3aa: CASSQGNGGGSTDTQYF; CDR3nt: TGCGCCAGCAGCCAAGGGAACGGCGGCGGCAGCACAGATACGCAGTATTTT
j_gene: TRBJ2-1; v_gene: TRBV7-2; d_gene: TRBD2; abundance: few; CDR3aa: CASSQGGGTPYNEQFF; CDR3nt: TGTGCCAGCAGCCAAGGCGGGGGAACTCCCTACAATGAGCAGTTCTTC
j_gene: TRBJ2-1; v_gene: TRBV4-2; d_gene: TRBD1; abundance: many; CDR3aa: CASSQDPGGAYNEQFF; CDR3nt: TGTGCCAGCAGCCAGGACCCAGGGGGCGCGTACAATGAGCAGTTCTTC
j_gene: TRBJ2-1; v_gene: TRBV4-3; d_gene: TRBD2; abundance: .; CDR3aa: CASSRKERLAGTYNEQFF; CDR3nt: TGCGCCAGCAGCCGCAAGGAGAGGCTAGCGGGGACCTACAATGAGCAGTTCTTC
j_gene: TRBJ2-7; v_gene: TRBV20-1; d_gene: .; abundance: many; CDR3aa: CSANYADHSSPYEQYF; CDR3nt: TGCAGTGCTAATTATGCAGACCATTCAAGCCCCTACGAGCAGTACTTC
j_gene: TRBJ2-7; v_gene: TRBV5-6; d_gene: TRBD2; abundance: few; CDR3aa: CASSLLGLAVSGYEQYF; CDR3nt: TGTGCCAGCAGCTTGTTGGGGCTAGCGGTTTCTGGGTACGAGCAGTACTTC
j_gene: TRBJ2-1; v_gene: TRBV7-3; d_gene: .; abundance: .; CDR3aa: CASSSFIGVNEQFF; CDR3nt: TGTGCCAGCAGCTCATTCATCGGGGTCAATGAGCAGTTCTTC
j_gene: TRBJ2-3; v_gene: TRBV15; d_gene: .; abundance: .; CDR3aa: CATSFPQRELATDTQYF; CDR3nt: TGTGCCACCAGCTTCCCTCAGAGGGAGCTAGCGACAGATACGCAGTATTTT
j_gene: TRBJ2-7; v_gene: TRBV20-1; d_gene: TRBD1; abundance: many; CDR3aa: CSADRVNSYEQYF; CDR3nt: TGCAGTGCTGACAGGGTTAACTCCTACGAGCAGTACTTC
j_gene: TRBJ2-3; v_gene: TRBV29-1; d_gene: .; abundance: many; CDR3aa: CSVEVGGGVFW; CDR3nt: TGCAGCGTTGAAGTGGGAGGCGGAGTATTTTGG
j_gene: TRBJ2-2; v_gene: TRBV6-4; d_gene: .; abundance: .; CDR3aa: CASSPALNTGELFF; CDR3nt: TGTGCCAGCAGTCCGGCGCTGAACACCGGGGAGCTGTTTTTT
j_gene: TRBJ2-2; v_gene: TRBV7-8; d_gene: .; abundance: .; CDR3aa: CASSPVGGHTGELFF; CDR3nt: TGTGCCAGCAGCCCTGTGGGGGGCCACACCGGGGAGCTGTTTTTT
j_gene: TRBJ1-4; v_gene: TRBV30; d_gene: .; abundance: few; CDR3aa: CAWSRQPNEKLFF; CDR3nt: TGTGCCTGGAGTAGGCAACCTAATGAAAAACTGTTTTTT
j_gene: TRBJ2-7; v_gene: TRBV19; d_gene: TRBD1; abundance: few; CDR3aa: CASRLTRTGVHEQYF; CDR3nt: TGTGCCAGTAGATTGACCCGGACAGGGGTCCACGAGCAGTACTTC
j_gene: TRBJ2-1; v_gene: TRBV7-8; d_gene: .; abundance: .; CDR3aa: CASSLVSSDEQFF; CDR3nt: TGTGCCAGCAGCTTAGTAAGCTCCGATGAGCAGTTCTTC
j_gene: TRBJ1-2; v_gene: TRBV6-5; d_gene: .; abundance: many; CDR3aa: CASSYHRDFAKDGYTF; CDR3nt: TGTGCCAGCAGTTACCACAGGGACTTCGCAAAGGATGGCTACACCTTC
j_gene: TRBJ1-1; v_gene: TRBV5-1; d_gene: .; abundance: few; CDR3aa: CASSNPRTGPENTEAFF; CDR3nt: TGCGCCAGCAGCAACCCCAGGACGGGACCTGAGAACACTGAAGCTTTCTTT
j_gene: TRBJ2-7; v_gene: TRBV27; d_gene: .; abundance: many; CDR3aa: CASSLSYKAYEQYF; CDR3nt: TGTGCCAGCAGTTTATCGTACAAAGCCTACGAGCAGTACTTC
j_gene: TRBJ2-7; v_gene: TRBV5-1; d_gene: .; abundance: many; CDR3aa: CASSLESGDEQYF; CDR3nt: TGCGCCAGCAGCTTGGAAAGTGGCGACGAGCAGTACTTC
j_gene: TRBJ2-5; v_gene: TRBV5-1; d_gene: .; abundance: many; CDR3aa: CASSSEVAKTQYF; CDR3nt: TGCGCCAGCAGCTCGGAGGTGGCGAAGACCCAGTACTTC
j_gene: TRBJ2-3; v_gene: TRBV7-9; d_gene: TRBD2; abundance: .; CDR3aa: CASSLATSGGTDTQYF; CDR3nt: TGTGCCAGCAGCTTAGCAACTAGCGGAGGCACAGATACGCAGTATTTT
j_gene: TRBJ1-5; v_gene: TRBV20-1; d_gene: TRBD1; abundance: many; CDR3aa: CSARKGRQGVNQPQHF; CDR3nt: TGCAGTGCTAGAAAAGGGAGACAGGGGGTCAATCAGCCCCAGCATTTT
j_gene: TRBJ2-3; v_gene: TRBV20-1; d_gene: .; abundance: many; CDR3aa: CSVYGDTTQYF; CDR3nt: TGCAGCGTCTACGGGGATACTACGCAGTATTTT
j_gene: TRBJ2-7; v_gene: TRBV7-9; d_gene: .; abundance: .; CDR3aa: CASSSTGLRDEQYF; CDR3nt: TGTGCCAGCAGCTCGACGGGGCTCAGGGACGAGCAGTACTTC
j_gene: TRBJ2-7; v_gene: TRBV5-1; d_gene: .; abundance: many; CDR3aa: CASSLGLISVEQYF; CDR3nt: TGCGCCAGCAGCTTGGGACTGATATCAGTGGAGCAGTACTTC
j_gene: TRBJ1-1; v_gene: TRBV12-3/TRBV12-4; d_gene: TRBD1; abundance: few; CDR3aa: CASSHGQGETEAFF; CDR3nt: TGTGCCAGCAGTCACGGACAGGGCGAGACTGAAGCTTTCTTT
j_gene: TRBJ2-1; v_gene: TRBV4-3; d_gene: .; abundance: many; CDR3aa: CASSQQGLYNEQFF; CDR3nt: TGCGCCAGCAGCCAACAGGGCCTCTACAATGAGCAGTTCTTC
j_gene: TRBJ1-1; v_gene: TRBV5-6; d_gene: .; abundance: .; CDR3aa: CASSWGGSSGTEAFF; CDR3nt: TGTGCCAGCAGCTGGGGGGGCAGTTCGGGCACTGAAGCTTTCTTT
j_gene: TRBJ1-3; v_gene: TRBV13; d_gene: TRBD1; abundance: .; CDR3aa: CASSPGQAGSGNTIYF; CDR3nt: TGTGCCAGCAGCCCCGGACAGGCTGGCTCTGGAAACACCATATATTTT
j_gene: TRBJ1-5; v_gene: TRBV12-3/TRBV12-4; d_gene: .; abundance: few; CDR3aa: CASSLQGRGQPQHF; CDR3nt: TGTGCCAGCAGTTTACAGGGAAGGGGTCAGCCCCAGCATTTT
j_gene: TRBJ2-3; v_gene: TRBV20-1; d_gene: .; abundance: many; CDR3aa: CSSLGLFSTDTQYF; CDR3nt: TGCAGTTCATTGGGACTCTTTAGCACAGATACGCAGTATTTT
j_gene: TRBJ2-5; v_gene: TRBV11-1; d_gene: .; abundance: .; CDR3aa: CASRASNQETQYF; CDR3nt: TGTGCCAGCAGAGCCTCGAACCAAGAGACCCAGTACTTC
j_gene: TRBJ2-3; v_gene: TRBV10-2; d_gene: .; abundance: many; CDR3aa: CASSESRGGGTDTQYF; CDR3nt: TGCGCCAGCAGTGAGTCCCGGGGTGGGGGGACAGATACGCAGTATTTT
j_gene: TRBJ1-2; v_gene: TRBV20-1; d_gene: .; abundance: few; CDR3aa: CSARDPRTATNGYTF; CDR3nt: TGCAGTGCTAGAGATCCCCGGACAGCCACCAATGGCTACACCTTC
j_gene: TRBJ2-4; v_gene: TRBV7-9; d_gene: TRBD1; abundance: .; CDR3aa: CASSLTGGHEYF; CDR3nt: TGTGCCAGCAGCTTAACAGGGGGCCACGAGTACTTC
j_gene: TRBJ2-1; v_gene: TRBV20-1; d_gene: TRBD2; abundance: .; CDR3aa: CSAMGSGGPSSYNEQFF; CDR3nt: TGCAGTGCTATGGGGAGCGGGGGGCCCTCCTCCTACAATGAGCAGTTCTTC
j_gene: TRBJ2-2; v_gene: TRBV4-2; d_gene: .; abundance: .; CDR3aa: CASSHSGVGGELFF; CDR3nt: TGTGCCAGCAGCCACTCAGGGGTGGGCGGGGAGCTGTTTTTT
j_gene: TRBJ1-1; v_gene: TRBV4-3; d_gene: .; abundance: .; CDR3aa: CASSHQTGNTEAFF; CDR3nt: TGCGCCAGCAGCCATCAGACAGGGAACACTGAAGCTTTCTTT
j_gene: TRBJ1-1; v_gene: TRBV20-1; d_gene: .; abundance: .; CDR3aa: CSARGALAFF; CDR3nt: TGCAGTGCTAGGGGAGCACTTGCTTTCTTT
j_gene: TRBJ2-2; v_gene: TRBV7-2; d_gene: TRBD1; abundance: few; CDR3aa: CASSRQGTDTGELFF; CDR3nt: TGTGCCAGCAGCCGACAGGGTACGGACACCGGGGAGCTGTTTTTT
j_gene: TRBJ2-5; v_gene: TRBV7-9; d_gene: .; abundance: many; CDR3aa: CASSLAFRETQYF; CDR3nt: TGTGCCAGCAGCTTAGCGTTCCGGGAGACCCAGTACTTC